This T cell receptor (beta chain) was identified during a study of regulatory T cells in long-lasting Graves disease. On the study more broadly: The study enrolled newly diagnosed Graves' patients on antithyroid drugs under 3 months.

This CDR3 has 15 amino acids. Germline trimming cut 6 bases from V and 2 bases from J; bases unmatched to any gene: 4. CDR1 is MNHNS, CDR2 SASEGT, per germline. Findings and caveats of the study: Limited sample numbers may have lowered accuracy. With persistent disease, TRBV28, TRBJ1-2 and TRBJ2-5 were the favored segments.

Time point defined: newly diagnosed GD, antithyroid drugs for less than 3 months. Researchers made the TCR library from RNA that was extracted from PBMCs. To make TCR beta libraries, researchers used iRepertoire HTBI primers and Arm-PCR of CDR3 regions. TCRdb itself ran the multiplex PCR reads through MiXCR, one entry per CDR3 protein. The sample comprises around 360,000 distinct CDR3 sequences, around 15% of which are singletons, and around 20% rests with the top ten. In this sample, this clonotype turned up many times. Its antigen is undetermined. The same specimen was also included in a second study, on T cells in Graves' hyperthyroidism and ophthalmopathy. From that paper: Uncontrolled infection, other autoimmune disease, pregnancy and lactation each barred patients from inclusion.

This clonotype was obtained from a woman aged 18-35 years with Graves disease. The chain is built from TRBV6-1 and TRBJ2-1, with 10 nucleotides matching TRBD1. Source: peripheral blood mononuclear cells (PBMCs), taken at new diagnosis, from a patient treated with antithyroid drugs. The CDR3 loop reads CASRSGQGTYNEQFF. The CDR3, as DNA: TGTGCCAGCAGGTCGGGACAGGGGACCTACAATGAGCAGTTCTTC.